These T cell receptor beta chains were read from a single sample in a study of cytomegalovirus exposure and HLA in healthy donors. This table comes from immunoSEQ multiplex PCR, and its TCRdb copy is limited to in-frame clones, with some not included. The repertoire shows 150,000 to 200,000 clones; the top ten hold over 1%. The source material was PBMCs. These TCRs come from a woman aged 55-69 years in good health and CMV-seronegative. CDR3s include the opening cysteine and the closing phenylalanine or tryptophan. Fields, in order: D gene, V gene, J gene, CDR3 protein, CDR3 DNA. D genes are given only for firm matches.

d_call: -; v_call: TRBV7-9; j_call: TRBJ1-1; cdr3_aa: CASSYNMNTEAFF; cdr3_nt: TGTGCCAGCAGTTACAATATGAACACTGAAGCTTTCTTT
d_call: -; v_call: TRBV7-9; j_call: TRBJ1-2; cdr3_aa: CASSLVGSQGVDF; cdr3_nt: TGTGCCAGCAGCTTAGTGGGATCACAGGGTGTAGACTTC
d_call: -; v_call: TRBV7-3; j_call: TRBJ1-4; cdr3_aa: CASSPERDRTLTNEKLFF; cdr3_nt: TGTGCCAGCAGCCCCGAAAGAGACAGGACGCTAACTAATGAAAAACTGTTTTTT
d_call: -; v_call: TRBV7-2; j_call: TRBJ1-5; cdr3_aa: CASTLGGVQPQHF; cdr3_nt: TGTGCCAGTACCCTAGGGGGGGTTCAGCCCCAGCATTTT
d_call: -; v_call: TRBV5-1; j_call: TRBJ1-3; cdr3_aa: CASSAGTGGTIYF; cdr3_nt: TGCGCCAGCAGCGCCGGGACCGGGGGCACCATATATTTT
d_call: TRBD2; v_call: TRBV2; j_call: TRBJ2-7; cdr3_aa: CASSVDRTSGSYEQYF; cdr3_nt: TGTGCCAGCAGCGTAGATAGAACTAGCGGGAGCTACGAGCAGTACTTC
d_call: TRBD1; v_call: TRBV10-3; j_call: TRBJ1-2; cdr3_aa: CAISDRAGGSSYGYTF; cdr3_nt: TGTGCCATCAGTGACAGGGCAGGGGGTTCTAGCTATGGCTACACCTTC
d_call: TRBD1; v_call: TRBV7-9; j_call: TRBJ1-3; cdr3_aa: CASSQETGKSGNTIYF; cdr3_nt: TGTGCCAGCAGCCAGGAGACAGGGAAGAGTGGAAACACCATATATTTT
d_call: -; v_call: TRBV9; j_call: TRBJ1-4; cdr3_aa: CASSVGLGGAEKLFF; cdr3_nt: TGTGCCAGCAGCGTAGGGCTTGGGGGGGCTGAAAAACTGTTTTTT
d_call: -; v_call: TRBV7-9; j_call: TRBJ1-5; cdr3_aa: CASSLGTGLEHQPQHF; cdr3_nt: TGTGCCAGCAGCTTAGGTACAGGGTTGGAACATCAGCCCCAGCATTTT
d_call: -; v_call: TRBV15; j_call: TRBJ1-5; cdr3_aa: CATSRDSTDSGRNQPQHF; cdr3_nt: TGTGCCACCAGCAGAGATTCGACAGACTCTGGGCGCAATCAGCCCCAGCATTTT
d_call: -; v_call: TRBV5-1; j_call: TRBJ2-1; cdr3_aa: CASSLGDKNEQFF; cdr3_nt: TGCGCCAGCAGCTTGGGGGACAAGAATGAGCAGTTCTTC
d_call: TRBD1; v_call: TRBV11-1; j_call: TRBJ2-5; cdr3_aa: CASSLQGAGRETQYF; cdr3_nt: TGTGCCAGCAGCCTACAGGGGGCCGGTCGAGAGACCCAGTACTTC
d_call: TRBD1; v_call: TRBV29-1; j_call: TRBJ2-7; cdr3_aa: CSVFWDRPYEQYF; cdr3_nt: TGCAGCGTTTTTTGGGACAGACCCTACGAGCAGTACTTC
d_call: TRBD2; v_call: TRBV10-2; j_call: TRBJ2-1; cdr3_aa: CASSGLRGGGSSYNEQFF; cdr3_nt: TGCGCCAGCAGTGGTCTACGGGGGGGCGGGAGCTCCTACAATGAGCAGTTCTTC
d_call: -; v_call: TRBV10-2; j_call: TRBJ2-7; cdr3_aa: CASLRPARGPTSYEQYF; cdr3_nt: TGCGCCAGCTTGAGGCCGGCTAGGGGCCCTACATCCTACGAGCAGTACTTC
d_call: -; v_call: TRBV4-3; j_call: TRBJ2-7; cdr3_aa: CASSSGRDTAYEQYF; cdr3_nt: TGCGCCAGCAGCTCCGGAAGGGACACGGCCTACGAGCAGTACTTC
d_call: -; v_call: TRBV7-6; j_call: TRBJ1-1; cdr3_aa: CASSPVGGLRGVAFF; cdr3_nt: TGTGCCAGCAGCCCCGTGGGAGGTTTGAGAGGGGTGGCTTTCTTT
d_call: TRBD1; v_call: TRBV9; j_call: TRBJ1-1; cdr3_aa: CASSVATGALGGSNTEAFF; cdr3_nt: TGTGCCAGCAGCGTAGCGACAGGGGCCTTAGGAGGGTCCAACACTGAAGCTTTCTTT
d_call: TRBD1; v_call: TRBV5-1; j_call: TRBJ2-7; cdr3_aa: CASSTQGARSYEQYF; cdr3_nt: TGCGCCAGCAGTACACAGGGGGCCCGCTCCTACGAGCAGTACTTC
d_call: TRBD1; v_call: TRBV2; j_call: TRBJ1-2; cdr3_aa: CASSEGQGVNGYTF; cdr3_nt: TGTGCCAGCAGTGAAGGACAGGGGGTGAACGGCTACACCTTC
d_call: -; v_call: TRBV5-4; j_call: TRBJ2-3; cdr3_aa: CASSRSFGTDTQYF; cdr3_nt: TGTGCCAGCAGTCGCAGTTTTGGCACAGATACGCAGTATTTT
d_call: -; v_call: TRBV18; j_call: TRBJ2-4; cdr3_aa: CASSPLVGDKNIQYF; cdr3_nt: TGTGCCAGCTCACCACTCGTAGGAGATAAAAACATTCAGTACTTC
d_call: -; v_call: TRBV9; j_call: TRBJ2-5; cdr3_aa: CASSPGETQYF; cdr3_nt: TGTGCCAGCAGCCCCGGGGAGACCCAGTACTTC
d_call: TRBD2; v_call: TRBV4-1; j_call: TRBJ2-3; cdr3_aa: CASSQELGLAGGTDTQYF; cdr3_nt: TGCGCCAGCAGCCAAGAGCTGGGACTAGCGGGAGGAACAGATACGCAGTATTTT
d_call: -; v_call: TRBV12-5; j_call: TRBJ2-7; cdr3_aa: CASGFPAPGEQYF; cdr3_nt: TGTGCTAGTGGTTTCCCCGCCCCGGGTGAGCAGTACTTC
d_call: -; v_call: TRBV7-2; j_call: TRBJ1-5; cdr3_aa: CASSLRSRSDSNQPQHF; cdr3_nt: TGTGCCAGCAGTCTAAGGTCCCGTTCGGACAGTAATCAGCCCCAGCATTTT
d_call: TRBD1; v_call: TRBV4-3; j_call: TRBJ1-6; cdr3_aa: CASSRTSSGTDYSPLHF; cdr3_nt: TGCGCCAGCAGCCGTACTTCGTCCGGGACAGATTATTCACCCCTCCACTTT
d_call: TRBD2; v_call: TRBV5-4; j_call: TRBJ2-2; cdr3_aa: CASSLTGTISGELFF; cdr3_nt: TGTGCCAGCAGCCTGACCGGGACTATTTCCGGGGAGCTGTTTTTT
d_call: -; v_call: TRBV2; j_call: TRBJ2-7; cdr3_aa: CASSEASYEQYF; cdr3_nt: TGTGCCAGCAGTGAGGCCTCCTACGAGCAGTACTTC
d_call: TRBD1; v_call: TRBV7-3; j_call: TRBJ2-1; cdr3_aa: CASSWEGDSFYNEQFF; cdr3_nt: TGTGCCAGCAGCTGGGAAGGGGACAGTTTTTACAATGAGCAGTTCTTC
d_call: -; v_call: TRBV7-3; j_call: TRBJ2-7; cdr3_aa: CASSFIHGVGEQYF; cdr3_nt: TGTGCCAGCAGCTTCATCCACGGGGTGGGCGAGCAGTACTTC
d_call: -; v_call: TRBV29-1; j_call: TRBJ1-3; cdr3_aa: CSVEDRGVGNTIYF; cdr3_nt: TGCAGCGTTGAAGACAGGGGAGTTGGAAACACCATATATTTT
d_call: TRBD2; v_call: TRBV6-5; j_call: TRBJ2-7; cdr3_aa: CASRGLAETYEQYF; cdr3_nt: TGTGCCAGCAGAGGACTAGCGGAGACCTACGAGCAGTACTTC
d_call: -; v_call: TRBV7-3; j_call: TRBJ2-2; cdr3_aa: CASSLGGSTNTGELFF; cdr3_nt: TGTGCCAGCAGCCTCGGAGGGAGTACGAACACCGGGGAGCTGTTTTTT
d_call: TRBD1; v_call: TRBV4-1; j_call: TRBJ2-7; cdr3_aa: CASSQDWGQFYEQYF; cdr3_nt: TGCGCCAGCAGCCAAGATTGGGGACAGTTCTACGAGCAGTACTTC
d_call: TRBD1; v_call: TRBV6-5; j_call: TRBJ2-1; cdr3_aa: CASRSPGTDEQFF; cdr3_nt: TGTGCCAGCAGGTCCCCAGGGACAGATGAGCAGTTCTTC
d_call: -; v_call: TRBV7-9; j_call: TRBJ2-7; cdr3_aa: CASSSDSLTSYEQYF; cdr3_nt: TGTGCCAGCAGCTCGGACAGCCTGACCTCCTACGAGCAGTACTTC
d_call: TRBD2; v_call: TRBV5-6; j_call: TRBJ2-1; cdr3_aa: CASSRGLAGPMSSYNEQFF; cdr3_nt: TGTGCCAGCAGCCGCGGACTAGCTGGCCCAATGAGCTCCTACAATGAGCAGTTCTTC
d_call: -; v_call: TRBV6-4; j_call: TRBJ1-5; cdr3_aa: CASSDPYRVQPQHF; cdr3_nt: TGTGCCAGCAGTGACCCCTACCGGGTCCAGCCCCAGCATTTT
d_call: -; v_call: TRBV29-1; j_call: TRBJ1-3; cdr3_aa: CSARDTKRTGNTIYF; cdr3_nt: TGCAGCGCCCGGGACACCAAGAGGACTGGAAACACCATATATTTT
d_call: TRBD1; v_call: TRBV9; j_call: TRBJ2-3; cdr3_aa: CASSAVGGQGTDTQYF; cdr3_nt: TGTGCCAGCAGCGCCGTAGGGGGACAGGGCACAGATACGCAGTATTTT
d_call: -; v_call: TRBV5-1; j_call: TRBJ1-1; cdr3_aa: CASSLGAGGTEAFF; cdr3_nt: TGCGCCAGCAGCTTGGGAGCGGGAGGGACTGAAGCTTTCTTT
d_call: TRBD1; v_call: TRBV2; j_call: TRBJ2-5; cdr3_aa: CASSVTMTGFGGTQYF; cdr3_nt: TGTGCCAGCAGTGTCACCATGACAGGGTTTGGAGGGACCCAGTACTTC
d_call: TRBD2; v_call: TRBV5-4; j_call: TRBJ2-7; cdr3_aa: CASSLEATSGSREQYF; cdr3_nt: TGTGCCAGCAGCTTGGAGGCGACTAGCGGGAGCCGGGAGCAGTACTTC